This T cell receptor beta chain was observed in a study of beta chain features in type 1 diabetes. In the study overall: Taken together, all samples contributed around 100,000,000 examined sorted cells. Study-wide results and limits: Cells expressing TCR highly could be over-represented by cDNA sequencing. More deletions and fewer insertions at VDJ junctions were seen in type 1 diabetes patients.

In its sample, this clone was seen a few times. The antigen is undetermined. Germline assignment: CDR1 GTSNPN and CDR2 SVGIG (reference sequence). V dropped 2 bases and J dropped 2 bases, with 13 bases sitting between them. The CDR3 consists of 15 residues. Sorting of CD4+ naive, central memory, regulatory and stem cell-like memory cells was performed via CD45RO/CCR7/CD25/CD127/CD95/CD27. All of the isolated RNA was reverse transcribed, so expressed TCRB transcripts were sequenced. Profiled with immunoSEQ multiplex PCR; TCRdb holds only in-frame clones, not every one. The table has about half a million clones, 30% seen once.

The source is a man aged 18-30 years in good health. The specimen was naive CD4+ T cells from blood. The chain carries TRBV30 and TRBJ2-4, with a possible D match to TRBD1 (5 bases). CDR3 in DNA: TGTGCCTGGAGTCCAGGGTTCGGGCCCAAAAACATTCAGTACTTC. It codes for CAWSPGFGPKNIQYF.